The next 13 T cell receptor beta chains were all read from a single sample in a study of response to subunit inactivated influenza vaccine. TCRdb re-called the RT-PCR reads through MiXCR, storing one row per CDR3 protein. The data show about 500,000 distinct CDR3 sequences, about 15% seen once. The source was CD4+ T cells sorted from PBMCs, collected less than 30 months after vaccination. These TCRs come from a man between 50 and 69 years old who received an inactivated influenza vaccine.

V is TRBV6-2 or TRBV6-3 and J is TRBJ2-2; TRBD2 matches at 10 bases. There are 16 residues in the CDR3. The germline V gene encodes CDR1 MNHEY and CDR2 SVGEGT. V was clipped by 5 bases and J by 4 bases; unmatched bases: 7. CDR3 nucleotide sequence: TGTGCCAGCAGTATTGCCGGGACTAGCGTCACCGGGGAGCTGTTTTTT. Its protein is CASSIAGTSVTGELFF.

The CDR3 bases are TGTGCCAGCAGTGAAACCAAGAGGGGTTCCGAGCAGTACTTC. Its protein product is CASSETKRGSEQYF. The gene calls are TRBV25-1 and TRBJ2-7; D is possibly TRBD1 or TRBD2 (5 bases each). The CDR3 consists of 14 residues. Between the trimmed V and J ends, which lost 2 bases and 6 bases, there was a span of 14 bases. Germline CDR1 and CDR2: MGHDK and SYGVNS.

V and J are TRBV20-1 and TRBJ2-2, with D tentatively TRBD1 or TRBD2 (6 bases each). This CDR3 is 14 amino acids long. Looked up from germline, CDR1 is DFQATT and CDR2 is SNEGSKA (reference sequence). V gave up 5 bases and J gave up 8 bases, with 18 bases separating them. CDR3 in amino acids: CSASRDRGLGELFF. Here the CDR3 DNA reads TGCAGTGCTTCCCGGGATCGGGGGCTAGGGGAGCTGTTTTTT.

Details on this clonotype: This clone may be a read error of a much larger clone one base away. The chain combines TRBV5-4 with TRBJ2-1; D is possibly TRBD2 (6 bases). Germline V gene sequence: CDR1 SGHNT, CDR2 YYREEE (reference sequence). CDR3 length: 14 amino acids. V was pared by 5 bases and J by 9 bases, with 18 bases between. The CDR3 sequence is CASRVGGMRGEQFF. The CDR3 DNA follows: TGTGCCAGCAGAGTTGGGGGGATGAGGGGTGAGCAGTTCTTC.

This chain joins TRBV24-1 and TRBJ2-2, with 7 positions matching TRBD1. The junction had 2 bases not matched to a gene; V was cut back by 7 bases and J by 4 bases. The germline CDR1 and CDR2 sequences are KGHDR and SFDVKD. The CDR3 is made up of 13 amino acids. The CDR3 sequence is CATRTGTTGELFF. CDR3 DNA sequence: TGTGCCACCAGGACAGGGACCACCGGGGAGCTGTTTTTT.

This chain uses TRBV6-2 or TRBV6-3 with TRBJ2-1; 15 bases line up with TRBD2. V lost 6 bases and J lost 2; bases outside the gene matches: 11. Per germline, CDR1 MNHEY and CDR2 SVGEGT. The CDR3 sequence is 19 residues long. CDR3 nucleotide sequence: TGTGCCAGCAGCCGAGCCGGGACTAGCGGGGGGACCGCCTACAATGAGCAGTTCTTC. The encoded protein is CASSRAGTSGGTAYNEQFF.

This clonotype was seen a handful of times. The chain couples TRBV24-1 to TRBJ2-1; tentative D call: TRBD2 (6 bases). The V gene's germline CDR1 is KGHDR and CDR2 SFDVKD. Trimming shortened V by 4 bases and J by 5 bases, and 20 bases separated the two germline ends. This CDR3 comprises 17 residues. DNA for the CDR3: TGTGCCACCAGTGAGCCCTCGGCGACGGGAGAACACAATGAGCAGTTCTTC. Translated: CATSEPSATGEHNEQFF.

The rearrangement uses TRBV5-1 and TRBJ2-4, with a possible D match to TRBD2 (6 bases). The CDR3 spans 15 residues. Germline V gives CDR1 SGHRS, CDR2 YFSETQ. Trimming pared 4 bases from V and 0 bases from J, leaving 11 bases between. The CDR3 loop is CASSPGGLAKNIQYF. DNA of the CDR3: TGCGCCAGCAGCCCCGGGGGTTTAGCCAAAAACATTCAGTACTTC.

This clonotype was counted between two and nine times. In nucleotides, the CDR3 is TGTGCCAGCAGCTTCGGCACACTCAAGACCGGGGAGCTGTTTTTT. Translation: CASSFGTLKTGELFF. The V and J genes are TRBV7-9 and TRBJ2-2; D call uncertain. This CDR3 contains 15 residues. Germline lookup yields CDR1 SEHNR and CDR2 FQNEAQ (reference sequence). The ends were cut back, 3 bases at V and 5 bases at J, with 13 bases in the middle.

This clonotype was detected only a few times. The chain links TRBV24-1 to TRBJ2-2; D not certain. Germline V gene data show CDR1 as KGHDR and CDR2 as SFDVKD. The CDR3 has 14 amino acids. V was clipped by 9 bases and J by 0 bases, with 10 bases between them. CDR3 region: CATSSRANTGELFF. DNA of the CDR3: TGTGCCACCTCCTCCAGAGCGAACACCGGGGAGCTGTTTTTT.

The chain recombines TRBV20-1 with TRBJ2-1, with D tentatively TRBD1 (6 bases). The CDR3 consists of 12 residues. V dropped 5 bases and J dropped 4 bases, with 9 bases sitting between them. Germline lookup yields CDR1 DFQATT and CDR2 SNEGSKA (reference sequence). In DNA, the CDR3 is TGCAGTGCTTCCGGGACATACAATGAGCAGTTCTTC. As protein: CSASGTYNEQFF.

About this clonotype: A read error may be the cause here, since a much bigger clone is one base away. The V call is TRBV20-1, the J call TRBJ1-1; D is possibly TRBD1 (5 bases). Trimming left V 6 bases short and J 1 base short, with 9 bases between. Germline CDR1 is DFQATT and CDR2 is SNEGSKA (reference sequence). This CDR3 spans 12 amino acids. The CDR3 bases are TGCAGTGCCGCAGGGAGGAACACTGAAGCTTTCTTT. This translates into CSAAGRNTEAFF.

The chain joins TRBV5-1 to TRBJ2-1; possible D gene TRBD1, 6 bases. Germline values: CDR1 SGHRS, CDR2 YFSETQ. This CDR3 comprises 17 residues. V lost 4 bases and J lost 2, with 19 bases in between. The CDR3: CASSQQPTGSTYNEQFF. As DNA, the CDR3 is TGCGCCAGCAGCCAACAACCTACAGGGTCAACCTACAATGAGCAGTTCTTC.